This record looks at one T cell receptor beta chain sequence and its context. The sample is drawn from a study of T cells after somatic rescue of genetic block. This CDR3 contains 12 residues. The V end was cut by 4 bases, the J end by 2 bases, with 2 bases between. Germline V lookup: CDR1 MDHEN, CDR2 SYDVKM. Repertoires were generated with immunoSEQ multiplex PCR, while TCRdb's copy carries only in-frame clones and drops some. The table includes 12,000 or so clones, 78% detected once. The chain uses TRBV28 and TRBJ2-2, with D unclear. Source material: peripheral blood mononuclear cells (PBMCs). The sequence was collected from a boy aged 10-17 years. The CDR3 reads CASSYNTGELFF. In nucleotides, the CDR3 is TGTGCCAGCAGTTACAACACCGGGGAGCTGTTTTTT.